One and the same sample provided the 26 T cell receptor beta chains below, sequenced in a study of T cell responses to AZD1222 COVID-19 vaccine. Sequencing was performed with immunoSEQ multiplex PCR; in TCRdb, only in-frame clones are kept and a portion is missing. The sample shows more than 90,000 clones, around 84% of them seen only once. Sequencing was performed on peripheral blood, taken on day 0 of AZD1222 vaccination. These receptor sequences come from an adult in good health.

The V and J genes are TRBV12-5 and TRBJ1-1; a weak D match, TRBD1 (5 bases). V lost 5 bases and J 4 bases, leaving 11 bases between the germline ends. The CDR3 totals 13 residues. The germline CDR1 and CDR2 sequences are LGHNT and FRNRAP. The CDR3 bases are TGTGCTAGTGGTCCCCGGGGCGGCACTGAAGCTTTCTTT. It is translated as CASGPRGGTEAFF.

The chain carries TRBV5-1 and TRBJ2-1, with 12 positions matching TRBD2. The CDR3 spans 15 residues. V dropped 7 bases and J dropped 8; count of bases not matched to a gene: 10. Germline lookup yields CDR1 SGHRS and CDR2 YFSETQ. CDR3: CASGHPTSGSYEQFF. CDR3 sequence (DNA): TGCGCCAGCGGACACCCGACTAGCGGGAGCTATGAGCAGTTCTTC.

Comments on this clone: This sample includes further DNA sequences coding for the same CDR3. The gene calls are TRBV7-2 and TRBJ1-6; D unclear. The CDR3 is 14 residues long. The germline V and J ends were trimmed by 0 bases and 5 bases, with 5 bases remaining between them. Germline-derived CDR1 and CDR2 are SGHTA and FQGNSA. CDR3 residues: CASSLARDNSPLHF. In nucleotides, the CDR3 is TGTGCCAGCAGCTTAGCCCGGGATAATTCACCCCTCCACTTT.

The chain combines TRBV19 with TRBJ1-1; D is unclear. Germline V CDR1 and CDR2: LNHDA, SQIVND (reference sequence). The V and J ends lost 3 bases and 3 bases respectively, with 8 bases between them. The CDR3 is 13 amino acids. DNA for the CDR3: TGTGCCAGTAGTATTATGGACCACACTGAAGCTTTCTTT. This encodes CASSIMDHTEAFF.

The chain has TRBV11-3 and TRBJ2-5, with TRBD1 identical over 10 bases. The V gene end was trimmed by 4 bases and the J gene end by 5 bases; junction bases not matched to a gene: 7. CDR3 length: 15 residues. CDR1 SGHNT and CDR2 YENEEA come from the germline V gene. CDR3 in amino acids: CASSSTGGGLETQYF. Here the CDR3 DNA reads TGTGCCAGCAGCTCGACAGGGGGCGGATTGGAGACCCAGTACTTC. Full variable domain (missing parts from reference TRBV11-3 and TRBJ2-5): EAGVVQSPRYKIIEKKQPVAFWCNPISGHNTLYWYLQNLGQGPELLIRYENEEAVDDSQLPKDRFSAERLKGVDSTLKIQPAELGDSAVYLCASSSTGGGLETQYFGPGTRLLVL.

The DNA of the CDR3 is TGTGCCAGCAGCTTTCCATTCGGAACTAGCGGGAGGACGAACACCGGGGAGCTGTTTTTT. Translation gives CASSFPFGTSGRTNTGELFF. The chain combines TRBV6-2 or TRBV6-3 with TRBJ2-2, with 12 nucleotides matching TRBD2. The germline CDR1 and CDR2 sequences are MNHEY and SVGEGT. This CDR3 spans 20 amino acids. The V segment lost 6 bases and the J segment 0 bases; nucleotides outside the gene matches: 14.

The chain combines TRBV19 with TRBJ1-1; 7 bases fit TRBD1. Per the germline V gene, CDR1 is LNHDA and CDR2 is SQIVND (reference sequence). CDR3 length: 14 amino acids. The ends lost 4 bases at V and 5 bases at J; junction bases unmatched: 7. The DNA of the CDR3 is TGTGCCAGTAGTACGTTCGGGACAGCGACTGAAGCTTTCTTT. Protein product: CASSTFGTATEAFF.

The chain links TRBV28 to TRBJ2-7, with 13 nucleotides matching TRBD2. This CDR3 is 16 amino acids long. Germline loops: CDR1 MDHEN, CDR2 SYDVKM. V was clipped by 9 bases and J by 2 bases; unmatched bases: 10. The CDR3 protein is CASSPQLAGGAYEQYF. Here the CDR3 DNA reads TGTGCCAGTAGCCCCCAACTAGCGGGAGGGGCCTACGAGCAGTACTTC. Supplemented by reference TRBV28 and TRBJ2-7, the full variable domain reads DVKVTQSSRYLVKRTGEKVFLECVQDMDHENMFWYRQDPGLGLRLIYFSYDVKMKEKGDIPEGYSVSREKKERFSLILESASTNQTSMYLCASSPQLAGGAYEQYFGPGTRLTVT.

The CDR3 DNA reads TGTGCCTGGAGTGGGGGTCGTGGCTACACCTTC. Translation: CAWSGGRGYTF. The chain combines TRBV30 with TRBJ1-2; D gene unclear. V shed 1 base and J shed 7 bases, with 7 bases lying between them. This CDR3 has 11 amino acids. Germline CDR1 reads GTSNPN; CDR2 reads SVGIG (reference sequence).

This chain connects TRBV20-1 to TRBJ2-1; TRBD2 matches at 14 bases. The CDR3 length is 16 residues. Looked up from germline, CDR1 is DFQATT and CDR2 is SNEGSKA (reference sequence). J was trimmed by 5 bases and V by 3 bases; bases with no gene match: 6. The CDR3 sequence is CSASGTSGSLNNEQFF. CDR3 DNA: TGCAGTGCTAGTGGGACTAGCGGGAGTTTAAACAATGAGCAGTTCTTC.

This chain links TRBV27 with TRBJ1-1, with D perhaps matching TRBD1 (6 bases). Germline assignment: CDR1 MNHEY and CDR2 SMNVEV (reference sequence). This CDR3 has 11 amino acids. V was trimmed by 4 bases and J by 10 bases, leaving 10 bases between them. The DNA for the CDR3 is TGTGCCAGCAGTTACGGGGGCAGAGCTTTCTTT. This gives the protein CASSYGGRAFF.

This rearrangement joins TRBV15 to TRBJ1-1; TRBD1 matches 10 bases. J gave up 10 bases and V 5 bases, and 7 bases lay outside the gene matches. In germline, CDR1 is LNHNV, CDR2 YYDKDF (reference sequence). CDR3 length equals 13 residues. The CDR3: CATSLPGQGRAFF. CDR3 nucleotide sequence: TGTGCCACCAGCCTTCCGGGACAGGGGAGAGCTTTCTTT.

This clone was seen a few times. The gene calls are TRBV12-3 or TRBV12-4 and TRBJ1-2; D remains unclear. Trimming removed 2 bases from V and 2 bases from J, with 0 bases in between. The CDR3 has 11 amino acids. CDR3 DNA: TGTGCCAGCAGTTTAAACTATGGCTACACCTTC. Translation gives CASSLNYGYTF.

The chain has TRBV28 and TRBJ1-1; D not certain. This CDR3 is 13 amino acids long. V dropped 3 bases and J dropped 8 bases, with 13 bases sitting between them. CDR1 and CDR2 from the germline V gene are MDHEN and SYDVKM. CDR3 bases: TGTGCCAGCAGTTTTATATCACAAGTAGAAGCTTTCTTT. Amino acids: CASSFISQVEAFF.

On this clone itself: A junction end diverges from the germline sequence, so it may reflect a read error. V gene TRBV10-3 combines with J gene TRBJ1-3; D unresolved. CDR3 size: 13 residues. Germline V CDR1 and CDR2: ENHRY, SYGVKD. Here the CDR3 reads CASSEPQVETIYF. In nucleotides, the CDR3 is TGTGCCAGCAGTGAGCCTCAGGTAGAAACCATATATTTT.

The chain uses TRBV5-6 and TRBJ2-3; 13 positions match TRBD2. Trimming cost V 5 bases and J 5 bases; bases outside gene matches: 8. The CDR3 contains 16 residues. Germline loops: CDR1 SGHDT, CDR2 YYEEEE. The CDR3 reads CASRFRGLAGLDTQYF. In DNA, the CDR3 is TGTGCCAGCAGATTCAGGGGACTAGCGGGATTAGATACGCAGTATTTT.

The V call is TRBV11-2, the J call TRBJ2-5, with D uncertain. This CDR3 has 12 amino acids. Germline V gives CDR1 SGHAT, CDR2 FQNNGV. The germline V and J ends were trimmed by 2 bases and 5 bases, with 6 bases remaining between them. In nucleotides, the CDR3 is TGTGCCAGCAGCTTAAACGGCGAGACCCAGTACTTC. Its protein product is CASSLNGETQYF.

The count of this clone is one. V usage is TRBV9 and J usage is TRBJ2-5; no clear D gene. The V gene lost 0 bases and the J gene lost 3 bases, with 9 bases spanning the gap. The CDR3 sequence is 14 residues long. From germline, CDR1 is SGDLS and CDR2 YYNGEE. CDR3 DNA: TGTGCCAGCAGCGTAGCTGCGTCCGAAGAGACCCAGTACTTC. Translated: CASSVAASEETQYF.

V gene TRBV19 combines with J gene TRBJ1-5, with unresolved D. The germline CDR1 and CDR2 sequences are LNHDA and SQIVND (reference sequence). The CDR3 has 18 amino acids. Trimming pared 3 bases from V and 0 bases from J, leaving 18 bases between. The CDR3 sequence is CASSISPTSGYSNQPQHF. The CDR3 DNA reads TGTGCCAGTAGTATCTCACCCACATCGGGTTATAGCAATCAGCCCCAGCATTTT.

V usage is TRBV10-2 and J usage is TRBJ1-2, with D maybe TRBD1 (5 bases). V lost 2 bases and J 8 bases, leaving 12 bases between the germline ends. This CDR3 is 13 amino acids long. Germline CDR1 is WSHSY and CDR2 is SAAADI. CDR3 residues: CASSEIQRDGYTF. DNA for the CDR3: TGCGCCAGCAGTGAGATCCAGAGGGACGGCTACACCTTC.

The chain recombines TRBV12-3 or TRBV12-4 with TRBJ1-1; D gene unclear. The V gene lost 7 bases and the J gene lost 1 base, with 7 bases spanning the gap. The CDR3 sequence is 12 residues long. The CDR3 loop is CASISGNTEAFF. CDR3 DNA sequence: TGTGCCAGCATTTCAGGGAACACTGAAGCTTTCTTT.

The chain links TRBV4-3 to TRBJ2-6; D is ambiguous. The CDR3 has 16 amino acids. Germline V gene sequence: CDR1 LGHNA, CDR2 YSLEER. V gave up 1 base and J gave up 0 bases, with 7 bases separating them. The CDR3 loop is CASSQGVSSGANVLTF. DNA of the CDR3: TGCGCCAGCAGCCAAGGAGTAAGCTCTGGGGCCAACGTCCTGACTTTC.

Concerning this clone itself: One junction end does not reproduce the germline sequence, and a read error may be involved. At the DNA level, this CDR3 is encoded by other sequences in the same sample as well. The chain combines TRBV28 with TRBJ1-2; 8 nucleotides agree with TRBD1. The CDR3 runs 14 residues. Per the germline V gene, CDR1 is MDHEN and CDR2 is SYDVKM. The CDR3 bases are TGTGCCAGCAGTTTGACAGGGGCTTACTATGGCTATACCTTC. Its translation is CASSLTGAYYGYTF.

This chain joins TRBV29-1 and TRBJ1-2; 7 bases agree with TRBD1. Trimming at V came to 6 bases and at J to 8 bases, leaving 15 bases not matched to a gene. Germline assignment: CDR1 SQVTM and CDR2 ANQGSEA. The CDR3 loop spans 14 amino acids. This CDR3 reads CSVHSTGQEGGYTF. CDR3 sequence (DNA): TGCAGCGTCCACTCGACTGGACAGGAGGGAGGCTACACCTTC.

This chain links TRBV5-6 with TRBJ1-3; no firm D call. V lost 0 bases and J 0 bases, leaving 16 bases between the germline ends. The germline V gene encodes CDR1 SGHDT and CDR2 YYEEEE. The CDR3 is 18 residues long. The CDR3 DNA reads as TGTGCCAGCAGCTTGGCCGGGATCAAGGGCTACTCTGGAAACACCATATATTTT. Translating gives CASSLAGIKGYSGNTIYF.

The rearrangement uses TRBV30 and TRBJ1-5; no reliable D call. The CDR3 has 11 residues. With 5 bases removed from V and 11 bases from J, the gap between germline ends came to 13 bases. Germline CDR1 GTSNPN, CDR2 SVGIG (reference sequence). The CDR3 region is CAWADGPTQHF. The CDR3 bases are TGTGCCTGGGCGGATGGACCGACCCAGCATTTT.